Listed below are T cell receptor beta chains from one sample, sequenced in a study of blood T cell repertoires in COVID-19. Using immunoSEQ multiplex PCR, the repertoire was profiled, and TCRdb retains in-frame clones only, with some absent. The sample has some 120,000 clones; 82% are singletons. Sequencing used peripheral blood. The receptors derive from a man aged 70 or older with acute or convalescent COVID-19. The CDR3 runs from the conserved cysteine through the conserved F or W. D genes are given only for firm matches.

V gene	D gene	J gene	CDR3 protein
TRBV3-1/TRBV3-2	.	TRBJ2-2	CASSHLTGTGELFF
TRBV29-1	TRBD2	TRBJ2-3	CSVSGAGTTLFTQYF
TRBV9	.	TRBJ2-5	CASSVAPGETQYF
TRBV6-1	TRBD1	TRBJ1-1	CASSEGPETGKAFF
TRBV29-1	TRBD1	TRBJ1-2	CSVEDWTGIRGYTF
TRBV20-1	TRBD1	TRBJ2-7	CSASDSTGGYSYEQYF
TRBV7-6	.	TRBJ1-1	CASSVQENTEAFF
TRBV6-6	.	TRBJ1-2	CASSYSPSRYGYTF
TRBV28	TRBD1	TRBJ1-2	CASSRTGSGYTF
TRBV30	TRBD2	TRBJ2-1	CAWSVISGSKGEQFF
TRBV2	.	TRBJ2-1	CASRDSSYNEQFF
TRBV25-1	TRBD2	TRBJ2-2	CASSEYGRANTGELFF
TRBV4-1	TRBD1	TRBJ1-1	CASSLLDRGITEAFF
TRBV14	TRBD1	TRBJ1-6	CASSQGTGASSPLHF
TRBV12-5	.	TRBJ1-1	CASGLSLTGNTEAFF
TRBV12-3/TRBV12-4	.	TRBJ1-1	CASSRQLNTEAFF
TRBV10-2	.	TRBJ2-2	CASSESSYGTGELFF
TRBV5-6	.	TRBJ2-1	CASSLVGGSYNEQFF
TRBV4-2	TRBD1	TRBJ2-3	CASSQGGTGATDTQYF
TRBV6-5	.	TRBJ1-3	CASTVQGSGNTIYF
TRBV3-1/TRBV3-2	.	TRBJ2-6	CASSPRSLLSSGANVLTF
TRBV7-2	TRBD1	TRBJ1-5	CASSVRQGNPDQPQHF
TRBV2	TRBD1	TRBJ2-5	CASSPWTGLLQETQYF
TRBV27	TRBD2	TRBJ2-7	CASSVRGGGGSSYEQYF
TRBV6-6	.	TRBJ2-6	CASRADSSGANVLTF
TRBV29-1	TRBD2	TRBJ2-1	CSVTGTTPFF
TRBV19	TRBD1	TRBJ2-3	CASSLTGGTDTQYF